This T cell receptor beta chain originates from a study of regulatory T cells in long-lasting Graves disease. For the study at large: The definition of persistent Graves' disease was over 5 years of antithyroid drugs with positive TSH receptor antibodies. Study observations and caveats: Persistent Graves' cases showed lower TCR diversity than newly diagnosed cases.

Germline V gene lookup returns CDR1 SNHLY and CDR2 FYNNEI. V was cut by 6 bases and J by 0 bases, with 17 bases left in between. The CDR3 loop spans 17 amino acids. Library construction for TCR beta used iRepertoire HTBI primers and Arm-PCR of CDR3 regions. Each CDR3 protein gets one entry after TCRdb re-called the multiplex PCR reads with MiXCR. The profile shows over 450,000 distinct CDR3 sequences, under 25% of them singletons. This clonotype was seen many times. Its antigen is unknown. Time point: persistent/refractory GD, antithyroid drugs over 5 years with positive TRAb. PBMCs were the source of the RNA used for TCR sequencing.

The sequences come from peripheral blood mononuclear cells (PBMCs), collected when the disease was refractory, from a patient treated with antithyroid drugs. V and J are TRBV2 and TRBJ2-2; possibly TRBD2 for D (6 bases). The clonotype comes from a female donor with Graves disease. CDR3 nucleotide sequence: TGTGCCAGCAGCTTTGGGGGGAGATCTGCGAACACCGGGGAGCTGTTTTTT. The encoded protein is CASSFGGRSANTGELFF.